This TCR beta chain was recorded in a study of blood T cell repertoires in COVID-19. Overall study context: The study drew acute and convalescent COVID-19 samples from the United States, Italy and Spain.

The CDR3 is 11 residues long. V lost 8 bases, J lost 5 bases, and 9 bases lay in between. CDR1 is LGHDT and CDR2 is YNNKEL in the germline V gene (reference sequence). Profiling relied on immunoSEQ multiplex PCR, and the TCRdb table lists in-frame clones only, not all of them. The sample consists of tens of thousands of clones, 90% of them appearing once. The source of this sequence is a human donor in a cohort sampled during active COVID-19. The chain recombines TRBV3-1 (or the pseudogene TRBV3-2) with TRBJ1-2; D is undetermined. The source material was peripheral blood. CDR3 loop: CASSDIYGYTF. The CDR3 coding sequence is TGTGCCAGCTCCGACATATATGGCTACACCTTC.